These 27 T cell receptor beta chains came from one sample sequenced in a study of OX40 agonist ivuxolimab in advanced cancers. Clones were sequenced by immunoSEQ multiplex PCR, and TCRdb holds only the in-frame ones, with some missing. The sample lists about 46,000 clones, 82% occurring once. This specimen consisted of CD4+ or CD8+ T cells sorted from blood, obtained in a trial of the OX40 agonist ivuxolimab. The source is an adult with an advanced solid tumor such as melanoma, head and neck, liver or kidney cancer.

The chain combines TRBV27 with TRBJ1-2; 8 bases align to TRBD1. Trimming removed 3 bases from V and 4 bases from J; junction bases left unmatched: 7. The CDR3 has 15 residues. Germline CDR1 reads MNHEY; CDR2 reads SMNVEV (reference sequence). The CDR3 DNA is TGTGCCAGCAGTTTTTCAAACAGGGGGACCTATGGCTACACCTTC. This encodes CASSFSNRGTYGYTF.

V usage is TRBV30 and J usage is TRBJ1-6; tentative D call: TRBD1 (6 bases). This CDR3 contains 13 residues. Deletions cut 3 bases from V and 7 bases from J, with 10 bases between. The germline gives CDR1 GTSNPN, CDR2 SVGIG (reference sequence). In DNA form, the CDR3 reads TGTGCCTGGAGCCTACAGGGAAATTCACCCCTCCACTTT. Protein: CAWSLQGNSPLHF.

This clone appeared a few times. The CDR3 nucleotides are TGTGCCAGCAGCTTAGTCGGCGGGACAGCCGTGACTGAAGCTTTCTTT. This translates into CASSLVGGTAVTEAFF. V and J are TRBV7-8 and TRBJ1-1; 7 nucleotides align to TRBD1. The germline gives CDR1 SGHVS, CDR2 FQNEAQ. V was clipped by 1 base and J by 5 bases; unmatched bases: 10. CDR3 length: 16 residues.

V gene TRBV27 combines with J gene TRBJ2-7, with a weak D call TRBD1 (5 bases). The CDR3 sequence is 13 residues long. Germline CDR1 and CDR2: MNHEY and SMNVEV (reference sequence). Trimming left V 7 bases short and J 2 bases short, with 12 bases between. The chain's CDR3 is CASKSREAYEQYF. CDR3 bases: TGTGCCAGCAAGTCCAGGGAAGCCTACGAGCAGTACTTC.

Worth noting for this clone: Additional DNA sequences in this sample encode the identical CDR3. This chain joins TRBV14 and TRBJ2-1, with D possibly matching TRBD1 (5 bases). Trimming pared 6 bases from V and 7 bases from J, leaving 16 bases between. The CDR3 spans 14 residues. The germline V gene encodes CDR1 SGHDN and CDR2 FVKESK. Written as DNA, the CDR3 is TGTGCCAGCAGTAACAGGTATAGTTTGAATGAGCAGTTCTTC. It codes for CASSNRYSLNEQFF.

In DNA, the CDR3 is TGTGCCAGTACCTTAGATGGACCAGGGGGAGCTTTCTTT. It yields the protein CASTLDGPGGAFF. The chain couples TRBV19 to TRBJ1-1; 7 nucleotides align to TRBD1. The V segment lost 7 bases and the J segment 10 bases; nucleotides outside the gene matches: 12. The germline CDR1 and CDR2 sequences are LNHDA and SQIVND (reference sequence). The CDR3 spans 13 residues.

The genes are TRBV2 and TRBJ1-2; D unclear. The CDR3 contains 13 residues. Per the germline V gene, CDR1 is SNHLY and CDR2 is FYNNEI. V was pared by 2 bases and J by 2 bases, with 6 bases between. The CDR3 nucleotides are TGTGCCAGCAGTGAATACAGAAACTATGGCTACACCTTC. Protein: CASSEYRNYGYTF.

The J gene is TRBJ1-4, the V gene TRBV7-2; D might be TRBD1 (5 bases). The CDR3 extends over 15 amino acids. CDR1 is SGHTA and CDR2 is FQGNSA in the germline V gene. Trimming cost V 3 bases and J 4 bases, with 12 bases left between them. The CDR3 region is CASSFGKGSNEKLFF. The CDR3 nucleotides are TGTGCCAGCAGCTTCGGAAAGGGGAGTAATGAAAAACTGTTTTTT.

The chain uses TRBV18 and TRBJ1-3, with 10 bases aligning to TRBD1. V lost 3 bases and J lost 1; bases outside the gene matches: 0. There are 15 residues in the CDR3. Germline V lookup: CDR1 KGHSH, CDR2 LQKENI. The CDR3 region has the DNA TGTGCCAGCTCACCGGGACAGGGGTCTGGAAACACCATATATTTT. It encodes CASSPGQGSGNTIYF.

The V gene is TRBV19, the J gene TRBJ2-7; D gene ambiguous. CDR3 size: 16 residues. V shed 4 bases and J shed 0 bases, with 16 bases lying between them. From germline, CDR1 is LNHDA and CDR2 SQIVND (reference sequence). CDR3 bases: TGTGCCAGTAGTACGGCCCTTACAGAACCCTCCTACGAGCAGTACTTC. Translated: CASSTALTEPSYEQYF.

The genes are TRBV6-5 and TRBJ1-2; 7 nucleotides line up with TRBD1. CDR1 is MNHEY, CDR2 SVGAGI, per germline. The CDR3 is 14 residues long. Germline trimming cut 5 bases from V and 5 bases from J; bases unmatched to any gene: 8. CDR3 loop: CASSAEGQSYGYTF. The CDR3 nucleotides read TGTGCCAGCAGTGCCGAGGGACAGAGTTATGGCTACACCTTC.

The chain carries TRBV5-5 and TRBJ2-2, with a tentative D call TRBD1 (5 bases). CDR1 is SGHKS and CDR2 is YYEKEE in the germline V gene (reference sequence). Trimming removed 0 bases from V and 4 bases from J, with 16 bases in between. This CDR3 comprises 17 residues. CDR3 DNA: TGTGCCAGCAGCTTGGTTATGGGGCAAATGATCACCGGGGAGCTGTTTTTT. Protein product: CASSLVMGQMITGELFF. Based on the CDR3 plus reference TRBV5-5 and TRBJ2-2, the full variable domain is DAGVTQSPTHLIKTRGQQVTLRCSPISGHKSVSWYQQVLGQGPQFIFQYYEKEERGRGNFPDRFSARQFPNYSSELNVNALLLGDSALYLCASSLVMGQMITGELFFGEGSRLTVL.

This chain links TRBV11-2 with TRBJ1-6; D is ambiguous. Germline V gene sequence: CDR1 SGHAT, CDR2 FQNNGV. CDR3 length: 16 residues. V lost 2 bases, J lost 5 bases, and 13 bases lay in between. CDR3 coding DNA: TGTGCCAGCAGCTTAATGCAGATAAAAAATAATTCACCCCTCCACTTT. Protein sequence: CASSLMQIKNNSPLHF.

The gene calls are TRBV10-2 and TRBJ1-5, with unresolved D. Germline CDR1 reads WSHSY; CDR2 reads SAAADI. The CDR3 covers 14 residues. V was clipped by 0 bases and J by 3 bases, with 6 bases between them. The CDR3 is CASSESAVNQPQHF. The DNA for the CDR3 is TGCGCCAGCAGTGAGTCGGCAGTCAATCAGCCCCAGCATTTT.

This clone has a handful of counts. Different DNA sequences within this sample yield the same CDR3. CDR3 in DNA: TGCGCCAGCAGCTTAAGACAGGGCGGTGAAAAACTGTTTTTT. Translating gives CASSLRQGGEKLFF. This sequence joins TRBV5-1 and TRBJ1-4, with 7 bases aligning to TRBD1. The CDR3 length is 14 residues. Trimming cost V 2 bases and J 7 bases; bases outside gene matches: 5. Germline loops: CDR1 SGHRS, CDR2 YFSETQ. The whole variable domain, remainder taken from reference TRBV5-1 and TRBJ1-4, is KAGVTQTPRYLIKTRGQQVTLSCSPISGHRSVSWYQQTPGQGLQFLFEYFSETQRNKGNFPGRFSGRQFSNSRSEMNVSTLELGDSALYLCASSLRQGGEKLFFGSGTQLSVL.

The V and J genes are TRBV6-5 and TRBJ2-7, with 8 bases that match TRBD1. V shed 6 bases and J 1 base; nucleotides not matched to a gene: 5. CDR3 size: 14 residues. The germline CDR1 and CDR2 sequences are MNHEY and SVGAGI. The CDR3 loop is CASRSGQVSYEQYF. As DNA, the CDR3 is TGTGCCAGCAGGTCGGGACAGGTATCCTACGAGCAGTACTTC.

The table lists this clone with a count of one. This chain joins TRBV27 and TRBJ2-5; D unclear. Trimming shortened V by 7 bases and J by 4 bases, and 7 bases separated the two germline ends. This CDR3 contains 11 residues. Germline loops: CDR1 MNHEY, CDR2 SMNVEV (reference sequence). The CDR3 DNA reads as TGTGCCAGCAAGGATTTAGAGACCCAGTACTTC. Translating it yields CASKDLETQYF.

This chain joins TRBV9 and TRBJ2-3; D tentatively fits TRBD1 or TRBD2 (7 bases each). The CDR3 totals 16 residues. The V and J ends lost 4 bases and 6 bases respectively, with 21 bases between them. Germline V gene lookup returns CDR1 SGDLS and CDR2 YYNGEE. This CDR3 reads CASSHLGEGAGDTQYF. CDR3 nucleotides: TGTGCCAGCAGCCATCTTGGGGAGGGGGCCGGGGATACGCAGTATTTT. The full variable domain, its missing parts supplied by reference TRBV9 and TRBJ2-3, is DSGVTQTPKHLITATGQRVTLRCSPRSGDLSVYWYQQSLDQGLQFLIQYYNGEERAKGNILERFSAQQFPDLHSELNLSSLELGDSALYFCASSHLGEGAGDTQYFGPGTRLTVL.

The chain combines TRBV7-2 with TRBJ1-3, with no clear D. The V end lost 3 bases, the J end lost 0 bases, and 9 bases lay between the germline ends. The germline V gene has CDR1 SGHTA and CDR2 FQGNSA. The CDR3 extends over 15 amino acids. CDR3 loop: CASSFESLSGNTIYF. The DNA for the CDR3 is TGTGCCAGCAGCTTTGAAAGCCTCTCTGGAAACACCATATATTTT. The full variable domain, completed using reference TRBV7-2 and TRBJ1-3, is GAGVSQSPSNKVTEKGKDVELRCDPISGHTALYWYRQSLGQGLEFLIYFQGNSAPDKSGLPSDRFSAERTGGSVSTLTIQRTQQEDSAVYLCASSFESLSGNTIYFGEGSWLTVV.

The J gene is TRBJ2-1, the V gene TRBV4-3; 8 bases are shared with TRBD2. With V trimmed by 2 bases and J by 4 bases, 4 bases remained unmatched. The CDR3 has 15 amino acids. Germline CDR1 is LGHNA and CDR2 is YSLEER. The CDR3 DNA is TGCGCCAGCAGCCAACAGGCGGGGGGATACAATGAGCAGTTCTTC. Its translation: CASSQQAGGYNEQFF.

The V call is TRBV5-1, the J call TRBJ2-7; D might be TRBD1 or TRBD2, each matching 7 bases. Germline V gives CDR1 SGHRS, CDR2 YFSETQ. V lost 4 bases, J lost 6 bases, and 17 bases lay in between. This CDR3 region has 14 residues. The CDR3 nucleotides are TGCGCCAGCAGCGTCCGGGGGGACAGAGGCGAGCAGTACTTC. Amino acid sequence: CASSVRGDRGEQYF.

This clone was detected only a few times. J is TRBJ1-6 and V is TRBV30; D ambiguous. The CDR3 is 13 residues long. Per germline, CDR1 GTSNPN and CDR2 SVGIG (reference sequence). V gave up 0 bases and J gave up 9 bases, with 9 bases separating them. CDR3 protein: CAWSVLRLSPLHF. CDR3 nucleotide sequence: TGTGCCTGGAGTGTACTTCGTCTTTCACCCCTCCACTTT. Complete variable domain (other parts from reference TRBV30 and TRBJ1-6): SQTIHQWPATLVQPVGSPLSLECTVEGTSNPNLYWYRQAAGRGLQLLFYSVGIGQISSEVPQNLSASRPQDRQFILSSKKLLLSDSGFYLCAWSVLRLSPLHFGNGTRLTVT.

This chain joins TRBV6-5 and TRBJ1-5, with D perhaps matching TRBD1 (6 bases). There are 14 residues in the CDR3. The germline V gene has CDR1 MNHEY and CDR2 SVGAGI. The V end was cut by 4 bases, the J end by 4 bases, with 11 bases between. The CDR3 is CASSSIGTNQPQHF. The CDR3 bases are TGTGCCAGCAGTTCGATTGGGACAAATCAGCCCCAGCATTTT.

The genes are TRBV19 and TRBJ2-3, with D possibly TRBD2 on 6 matching bases. The CDR3 totals 14 residues. V was clipped by 6 bases and J by 2 bases, with 12 bases between them. The V gene's germline CDR1 is LNHDA and CDR2 SQIVND (reference sequence). The CDR3 DNA follows: TGTGCCAGTAGCGGGGGTGCGGTCACAGATACGCAGTATTTT. Protein product: CASSGGAVTDTQYF.

The rearrangement joins TRBV9 to TRBJ2-2; D gene ambiguous. This CDR3 has 13 residues. V gave up 3 bases and J gave up 4 bases, with 7 bases separating them. Germline V CDR1 and CDR2: SGDLS, YYNGEE. The CDR3 loop reads CASSAVFTGELFF. Written as DNA, the CDR3 is TGTGCCAGCAGCGCCGTCTTCACCGGGGAGCTGTTTTTT. Full variable domain (missing parts from reference TRBV9 and TRBJ2-2): DSGVTQTPKHLITATGQRVTLRCSPRSGDLSVYWYQQSLDQGLQFLIQYYNGEERAKGNILERFSAQQFPDLHSELNLSSLELGDSALYFCASSAVFTGELFFGEGSRLTVL.

The CDR3 loop is CASSKGQEGQAFF. The CDR3 DNA sequence: TGTGCCAGCAGCAAAGGGCAGGAGGGGCAAGCTTTCTTT. The chain joins TRBV7-8 to TRBJ1-1, with D possibly TRBD1 on 5 matching bases. CDR1 and CDR2 from the germline V gene are SGHVS and FQNEAQ. V was shortened by 5 bases and J by 9 bases, with 16 bases between the two germline ends. This CDR3 contains 13 residues. The whole variable domain, remainder taken from reference TRBV7-8 and TRBJ1-1, is GAGVSQSPRYKVAKRGQDVALRCDPISGHVSLFWYQQALGQGPEFLTYFQNEAQLDKSGLPSDRFFAERPEGSVSTLKIQRTQQEDSAVYLCASSKGQEGQAFFGQGTRLTVV.

The V gene is TRBV6-4, the J gene TRBJ2-2; 7 bases are shared with TRBD1. This CDR3 has 14 amino acids. Germline trimming cut 6 bases from V and 1 base from J; bases unmatched to any gene: 2. From germline, CDR1 is MRHNA and CDR2 SNTAGT. The CDR3 DNA reads as TGTGCCAGCAGGAGGGACAGGAACACCGGGGAGCTGTTTTTT. Amino acids: CASRRDRNTGELFF.